This T cell receptor beta chain was sequenced during a study of T-cell memory formation after mild COVID-19. Study-level findings and limits: Cross-reactive memory appears to have joined, as suggested by some responding clones showing up in pre-infection memory. The study found balanced CD4/CD8 in clones contracting day 15 to 85 and a CD4+ lean in later expanders. CD4+ contracting clones lay mainly in CM and EM, CD8+ ones in EMRA.

In its sample, this clonotype was seen a few times. Its antigen is not known. One entry per CDR3 protein results from TCRdb running MiXCR on the 5' RACE reads. The table has tens of thousands of distinct CDR3 sequences, about a quarter seen once; the top ten hold roughly two fifths. This CDR3 is 17 amino acids long. The specimen sequenced was PBMCs or a T cell subset sorted from them (not recorded which). This sequence was found in a man in his late teens or twenties who had mild COVID-19 (a few samples of this study predate the infection). Cell type and time point are not known. V gene TRBV21-1 combines with J gene TRBJ2-1; TRBD1, the table's D call, was not compared with the DNA. TRBV21-1 is termed a pseudogene. CDR3 bases: TGTGCCACCCGGGACAGGGTCAAGTCCTCTTCCCGCAATGAGCAGTTCTTC. Translating it yields CATRDRVKSSSRNEQFF.